This T cell receptor beta chain was captured by sequencing in a study of Graves' ophthalmopathy and Graves' hyperthyroidism (dated by TCRdb to between 2018 and 2020). With respect to the entire study: Peripheral blood samples were taken at the time of initial diagnosis, before any treatment was given. An independent validation cohort was composed of roughly 19 hyperthyroidism patients and about 17 patients who later progressed from hyperthyroidism to ophthalmopathy. To explore V-J signatures that separate ophthalmopathy from hyperthyroidism, a discovery set of approximately 100 patients was enrolled, consisting of 40 to 45 with ophthalmopathy and about 60 with stable hyperthyroidism. T-cell repertoires of thyroid tissue and blood were compared in more than five hyperthyroidism patients. The study used TCR beta repertoire signatures to distinguish Graves' ophthalmopathy from Graves' hyperthyroidism and to predict progression to ophthalmopathy. In total, 135 blood samples were TCR-sequenced: approximately 42 ophthalmopathy, approximately 75 hyperthyroidism and some 17 hyperthyroidism-to-ophthalmopathy patients. Following sampling, methimazole starting at 30 mg daily was administered to hyperthyroidism patients, and high-dose intravenous methylprednisolone was administered to ophthalmopathy patients.

For this clonotype: No cognate antigen has been identified for it. Base qualities are missing; no much larger clone stands one base away.

What the study reported, not specific to this receptor: In validation, the model predicted ophthalmopathy progression with more than 70% sensitivity and approximately 72% specificity; some 13 predicted patients were CT-confirmed with GO in a median of 6.5 months. Most expanded thyroid clonotypes with a frequency above 0.001 also appeared in blood, which suggests that blood repertoires may reflect the immune response in the thyroid. In cross-validation, the 13-signature model distinguished ophthalmopathy from stable hyperthyroidism with almost 90% sensitivity and roughly 81% specificity, and in the test set the corresponding values were around 80% and 75%. No statistical method was used to predetermine the sample size, and group allocation was not hidden from the investigators.

Counted from cysteine to phenylalanine, this CDR3 has 15 amino acids. Only the CDR3 part of the read is kept: 45 bases, read in frame from the first base. V is pared back by 0 bases and J by 3 bases, with 12 bases lying between the germline termini. Based on the germline V gene, the CDR1 and CDR2 sequences are SGHTA and FQGNSA. Ophthalmopathy patients were characterized by moderately to severely active disease, a Clinical Activity Score of at least 3, a NOSPECS grade of at least 4, and a disease duration under 3 months. Patients with other autoimmune diseases, uncontrolled infections, pregnancy or lactation were excluded from the study. Clinical symptoms, serum thyroxine, TRAb, thyroid ultrasound and orbital computed tomography formed the basis of the diagnosis. PBMCs were isolated from 7.5 to 10 ml of fresh peripheral blood by Ficoll-Paque density gradient centrifugation. Trizol reagent was used to extract the total RNA, and its quality was then checked on an Agilent 2100 Bioanalyzer.

TCR beta CDR3 regions were amplified from RNA transcripts for repertoire sequencing. A first-round RT-PCR used HTBI primers with the Qiagen OneStep RT-PCR kit, followed by a second-round multiplex PCR, size selection and purification. The libraries underwent paired-end sequencing with 100 bp reads on an Illumina HiSeq2000. Per the authors' processing: SOAPnuke was used for read processing, and reads with adapters, uncalled bases, a mean Phred below 15, or no exact constant-primer or identifier match were discarded. High-quality paired reads were merged with COPE v1.2.5. Unique nucleotide sequences were defined as clonotypes and aligned to IMGT TRB V, D and J references using MiTCR v1.1. The analysis was limited to V-J combinations with a frequency above 0.0001, which together covered about 99% of the repertoires. For each V-J combination, a TCR clonal expansion and chaos score was defined as the ratio of F50 clonal expansion to chaos observed in the TCRdist matrix. Features were reduced by Welch's t-statistics and random forest to approximately 13 V-J combinations, which fed a naive Bayes classifier. The similarity between thyroid and blood repertoires was quantified using the Morisita-Horn index. Clones were called with MiXCR by TCRdb after fastp trimmed the public reads at Q25, and only in-frame beta chains were retained. Every entry covers one CDR3 protein and lists the most common genes and DNA from its rows. It is TCRdb's table, rather than the study itself, that gives the V and J calls and clone size. In this sample the table shows 200,000 to 300,000 distinct CDR3 sequences, 40% to 50% of which occur a single time. The top ten constitute approximately 44% of the sample.

The chain was built from TRBV7-2 and TRBJ2-7; a tentative D match to TRBD2 spans 6 bases. The sequence came from an adult man with Graves' ophthalmopathy. Sequenced input: peripheral blood. Here is the DNA: TGTGCCAGCAGCTTAGCGGGGGGATTAAACTACGAGCAGTACTTC. Translated, it reads CASSLAGGLNYEQYF. Outside the CDR3, residues come from the reference TRBV7-2 and TRBJ2-7 proteins, so the full variable domain is: GAGVSQSPSNKVTEKGKDVELRCDPISGHTALYWYRQSLGQGLEFLIYFQGNSAPDKSGLPSDRFSAERTGGSVSTLTIQRTQQEDSAVYLCASSLAGGLNYEQYFGPGTRLTVT.